This entry lists 26 T cell receptor beta chains sequenced from one sample in a study of T cell responses to AZD1222 COVID-19 vaccine (dated by TCRdb to the early 2020s). Receptor libraries were prepared by the immunoSEQ multiplex PCR assay. TCRdb stores this immuneACCESS table with in-frame sequences only. Part of the clones is absent; in the studies checked, under half of the shortfall reflects unresolved V genes, and no reason is known for the rest. The sample data list 80,000 to 100,000 clones, and around nine tenths of these were observed just once. The ten top clones hold roughly 11% of the sample. The time point label, read with the paper, signifies: about 28 days (+/-7) after the second vaccine dose. Sequencing used peripheral blood, obtained 28 days after the second AZD1222 dose. The origin of the receptors is an adult who received the AZD1222 COVID-19 vaccine.

This chain joins TRBV6-1 and TRBJ1-1, with D uncertain. Germline CDR1 MNHNS, CDR2 SASEGT. This CDR3 is 15 amino acids long. V was clipped by 2 bases and J by 0 bases, with 10 bases between them. The CDR3 loop is CASSEFGQLNTEAFF. CDR3 nucleotide sequence: TGTGCCAGCAGTGAATTCGGCCAGCTGAACACTGAAGCTTTCTTT.

The chain links TRBV5-1 to TRBJ2-5, with 8 bases identical to TRBD2. Germline V gene data show CDR1 as SGHRS and CDR2 as YFSETQ. This CDR3 has 15 amino acids. V dropped 6 bases and J dropped 2; count of bases not matched to a gene: 9. This CDR3 is CASTPGGGQQETQYF. CDR3 DNA: TGCGCCAGCACCCCCGGGGGGGGCCAACAAGAGACCCAGTACTTC.

The V call is TRBV7-3, the J call TRBJ1-2, with D possibly matching TRBD1 (5 bases). CDR1 is SGHTA and CDR2 is FQGTGA in the germline V gene. V was shortened by 4 bases and J by 6 bases, with 15 bases between the two germline ends. This CDR3 region has 14 residues. CDR3: CASSSRGTGHGYTF. The CDR3 region has the DNA TGTGCCAGCAGCTCCCGTGGGACGGGCCATGGCTACACCTTC.

The table lists this clone with a few counts. The chain is built from TRBV24-1 and TRBJ2-2; TRBD1 matches 8 bases. The germline V gene encodes CDR1 KGHDR and CDR2 SFDVKD. Unmatched junction bases numbered 1, after V lost 2 bases and J lost 3 bases. This CDR3 has 15 amino acids. CDR3 in DNA: TGTGCCACCAGTGATTCGGGACAGGACACCGGGGAGCTGTTTTTT. Its protein is CATSDSGQDTGELFF.

J is TRBJ2-5 and V is TRBV24-1, with D possibly matching TRBD2 (6 bases). Deletions cut 2 bases from V and 2 bases from J, with 8 bases between. The germline gives CDR1 KGHDR, CDR2 SFDVKD. The CDR3 sequence is 14 residues long. The CDR3: CATSDWGVQETQYF. The CDR3 region has the DNA TGTGCCACCAGTGATTGGGGGGTACAAGAGACCCAGTACTTC.

The chain is built from TRBV7-2 and TRBJ2-5; 7 bases match TRBD2. Looked up from germline, CDR1 is SGHTA and CDR2 is FQGNSA. Losses at the gene ends were 0 bases for V and 3 bases for J; bases not matched to a gene: 4. The CDR3 loop spans 15 amino acids. The CDR3 reads CASSLAGGREETQYF. The CDR3 DNA is TGTGCCAGCAGCTTAGCGGGGGGGAGGGAAGAGACCCAGTACTTC.

The count of this clone is one. Other DNA sequences in this sample translate to the same CDR3. The chain couples TRBV20-1 to TRBJ2-5, with unresolved D. The length of the CDR3 is 11 residues. The germline V gene encodes CDR1 DFQATT and CDR2 SNEGSKA (reference sequence). Trimming removed 0 bases from V and 5 bases from J, with 4 bases in between. In DNA, the CDR3 is TGCAGTGCTAGAGATCGGGAGACCCAGTACTTC. This gives the protein CSARDRETQYF.

V usage is TRBV20-1 and J usage is TRBJ2-3; D not resolved. Per the germline V gene, CDR1 is DFQATT and CDR2 is SNEGSKA (reference sequence). V gave up 3 bases and J gave up 6 bases, with 16 bases separating them. The CDR3 is made up of 14 amino acids. The CDR3 loop reads CSASLRAGRDTQYF. CDR3 nucleotide sequence: TGCAGTGCTAGTCTCCGGGCCGGCCGGGATACGCAGTATTTT.

The rearrangement joins TRBV19 to TRBJ2-7, with 13 positions matching TRBD2. Germline-derived CDR1 and CDR2 are LNHDA and SQIVND (reference sequence). The CDR3 contains 15 residues. J lost 3 bases, V lost 6 bases, and 5 bases had no gene match. For the CDR3, the DNA is TGTGCCAGTAGCCCAGGACTAGCGGGAGTCTACGAGCAGTACTTC. This encodes CASSPGLAGVYEQYF. Combining the CDR3 with reference TRBV19 and TRBJ2-7 gives the whole variable domain DGGITQSPKYLFRKEGQNVTLSCEQNLNHDAMYWYRQDPGQGLRLIYYSQIVNDFQKGDIAEGYSVSREKKESFPLTVTSAQKNPTAFYLCASSPGLAGVYEQYFGPGTRLTVT.

The chain has TRBV12-5 and TRBJ1-1; D not resolved. Trimming stripped 0 bases from V and 6 bases from J, with 8 bases between. This CDR3 has 13 amino acids. The germline V gene has CDR1 LGHNT and CDR2 FRNRAP. In nucleotides, the CDR3 is TGTGCTAGTGGTTTGGTATTGGGGTCTGAAGCTTTCTTT. Amino acid sequence: CASGLVLGSEAFF.

The rearrangement links TRBV24-1 to TRBJ2-2, with 11 bases aligning to TRBD1. From germline, CDR1 is KGHDR and CDR2 SFDVKD. Losses at the gene ends were 3 bases for V and 5 bases for J; bases not matched to a gene: 10. This CDR3 is built from 18 residues. The CDR3 DNA reads as TGTGCCACCAGTGATACCTTGCCGGGACAGGGGGTAACCGGGGAGCTGTTTTTT. Amino acids: CATSDTLPGQGVTGELFF.

Here the CDR3 reads CASLPLAGKYEQYF. The CDR3 region has the DNA TGTGCCAGCCTACCTCTAGCGGGAAAGTACGAGCAGTACTTC. The chain is built from TRBV6-5 and TRBJ2-7, with 9 bases matching TRBD2. The CDR3 length is 14 residues. J gave up 4 bases and V 8 bases, and 9 bases lay outside the gene matches. CDR1 MNHEY and CDR2 SVGAGI come from the germline V gene.

The chain links TRBV15 to TRBJ2-1; D is possibly TRBD1 (6 bases). Germline assignment: CDR1 LNHNV and CDR2 YYDKDF (reference sequence). This CDR3 has 16 amino acids. V was trimmed by 4 bases and J by 6 bases, leaving 19 bases between them. For the CDR3, the DNA is TGTGCCACCAGCAAGGGAGCTGAAGGGGGAACCAATGAGCAGTTCTTC. Amino acids: CATSKGAEGGTNEQFF. Drawing the rest from reference TRBV15 and TRBJ2-1, the complete variable domain is DAMVIQNPRYQVTQFGKPVTLSCSQTLNHNVMYWYQQKSSQAPKLLFHYYDKDFNNEADTPDNFQSRRPNTSFCFLDIRSPGLGDTAMYLCATSKGAEGGTNEQFFGPGTRLTVL.

This clone was observed a single time. The chain is built from TRBV7-9 and TRBJ1-2; 12 positions match TRBD1. The CDR3 is made up of 19 amino acids. Germline V gene data show CDR1 as SEHNR and CDR2 as FQNEAQ (reference sequence). J lost 0 bases, V lost 4 bases, and 12 bases had no gene match. This CDR3 reads CASSSESRGTGGTNYGYTF. In DNA, the CDR3 is TGTGCCAGCAGCTCGGAGTCTAGAGGGACAGGGGGCACTAACTATGGCTACACCTTC.

This clone appeared a single time. The V gene is TRBV7-2, the J gene TRBJ2-4; D unresolved. V was pared by 5 bases and J by 7 bases, with 9 bases between. In germline, CDR1 is SGHTA, CDR2 FQGNSA. The CDR3 runs to 12 residues. CDR3 amino acids: CASSLRPNIQYF. CDR3 in DNA: TGTGCCAGCAGCCTCCGGCCCAACATTCAGTACTTC.

The V and J genes are TRBV5-8 and TRBJ2-5; D perhaps matches TRBD1 (6 bases). Germline loops: CDR1 SGHTS, CDR2 YDEGEE. The V end was cut by 0 bases, the J end by 0 bases, with 9 bases between. The CDR3 contains 15 residues. The CDR3 sequence is CASSLGTGNQETQYF. CDR3 coding DNA: TGTGCCAGCAGCTTGGGCACAGGGAACCAAGAGACCCAGTACTTC.

The V and J genes are TRBV6-5 and TRBJ1-5; D unclear. The V and J ends lost 6 bases and 0 bases respectively, with 12 bases between them. Germline CDR1 and CDR2: MNHEY and SVGAGI. This CDR3 has 15 residues. This chain's CDR3 is CASRPGVHSNQPQHF. The CDR3 coding sequence is TGTGCCAGCAGGCCGGGAGTTCATAGCAATCAGCCCCAGCATTTT.

The V and J genes are TRBV18 and TRBJ2-4, with D uncertain. Germline V CDR1 and CDR2: KGHSH, LQKENI. The CDR3 is 15 amino acids. Trimming stripped 3 bases from V and 9 bases from J, with 18 bases between. This chain's CDR3 is CASSPNPSASSIQYF. The CDR3 nucleotides are TGTGCCAGCTCACCGAATCCTTCTGCTTCCAGCATTCAGTACTTC.

The chain combines TRBV10-1 with TRBJ2-2, with TRBD1 as a possible D gene (6 bases). V gave up 6 bases and J gave up 6 bases, with 17 bases separating them. Germline V lookup: CDR1 WNHNN, CDR2 SYGVQD (reference sequence). The CDR3 is made up of 15 amino acids. The DNA for the CDR3 is TGCGCCAGCAGCAATCTACAGGGTGGGGCCGGGGAGCTGTTTTTT. Translating it yields CASSNLQGGAGELFF.

This chain joins TRBV4-1 and TRBJ1-4; D not certain. CDR1 is MGHRA, CDR2 YSYEKL, per germline. V shed 1 base and J shed 8 bases, with 8 bases lying between them. This CDR3 contains 13 residues. The CDR3 reads CASSQGSWEKLFF. The CDR3 DNA is TGCGCCAGCAGCCAAGGTAGTTGGGAAAAACTGTTTTTT.

The chain joins TRBV28 to TRBJ2-1; 7 bases map to TRBD2. Germline V gene sequence: CDR1 MDHEN, CDR2 SYDVKM. The V and J ends lost 7 bases and 15 bases, in that order; junction bases with no gene match: 18. This CDR3 spans 14 amino acids. The CDR3 nucleotides read TGTGCCAGCACCAGTCTTTACCCGAGCGGGATACCGTTCTTC. Translating it yields CASTSLYPSGIPFF.

The chain couples TRBV15 to TRBJ2-1, with TRBD2 matching over 9 bases. The CDR3 has 15 residues. Germline V gives CDR1 LNHNV, CDR2 YYDKDF (reference sequence). V lost 5 bases and J lost 9; bases outside the gene matches: 11. The CDR3 coding sequence is TGTGCCACCAGCCTTCTCAGTCTAGCGGGGTCTGAGCAGTTCTTC. This gives the protein CATSLLSLAGSEQFF.

This rearrangement joins TRBV5-1 to TRBJ1-3, with D possibly being TRBD1 (5 bases). Germline V lookup: CDR1 SGHRS, CDR2 YFSETQ. The CDR3 is 18 residues long. The V end lost 0 bases, the J end lost 5 bases, and 21 bases lay between the germline ends. CDR3 protein: CASSLAGAVGDGRNTIYF. For the CDR3, the DNA is TGCGCCAGCAGCTTGGCCGGCGCGGTAGGGGATGGAAGAAACACCATATATTTT.

This chain connects TRBV7-9 to TRBJ2-7; a possible D gene is TRBD1 (6 bases). The CDR3 runs 13 residues. CDR1 is SEHNR, CDR2 FQNEAQ, per germline (reference sequence). V was pared by 6 bases and J by 5 bases, with 14 bases between. CDR3 sequence reads: CASSHRDNHEQYF. CDR3 in DNA: TGTGCCAGCAGTCACCGGGACAACCACGAGCAGTACTTC.

CDR3 in DNA: TGTGCCAGCACTGGGGTAAGGACCTCGAACACTGAAGCTTTCTTT. Translation: CASTGVRTSNTEAFF. V usage is TRBV14 and J usage is TRBJ1-1; no definite D call. The V and J ends lost 7 bases and 1 base respectively, with 16 bases between them. The germline V gene has CDR1 SGHDN and CDR2 FVKESK. The CDR3 consists of 15 residues.

The rearrangement uses TRBV7-9 and TRBJ1-1, with D tentatively TRBD1 (6 bases). Germline V gene sequence: CDR1 SEHNR, CDR2 FQNEAQ (reference sequence). This CDR3 has 14 residues. V lost 1 base and J 8 bases, leaving 14 bases between the germline ends. Here the CDR3 DNA reads TGTGCCAGCAGCTTAGTACAGGACAGCCTAGAAGCTTTCTTT. Translated, it gives CASSLVQDSLEAFF.